A single sample gave rise to the 19 T cell receptor beta chains below, sequenced in a study of control samples from healthy donors and cancer patients. Libraries were prepared by immunoSEQ multiplex PCR; TCRdb keeps only in-frame clonotypes and omits some of them. The repertoire holds some 120,000 clones, around nine tenths seen once, with more than 2% in the top ten. Material: blood. All receptors derive from a man aged 18 to 29 in good health.

V is TRBV6-6 and J is TRBJ1-3; tentatively, D is TRBD1 (5 bases). V shed 5 bases and J shed 0 bases, with 11 bases lying between them. This CDR3 has 15 residues. Germline lookup yields CDR1 MNHNY and CDR2 SVGAGI (reference sequence). The CDR3 protein is CASSRSGTSGNTIYF. The CDR3, as DNA: TGTGCCAGCAGTCGATCCGGGACCTCTGGAAACACCATATATTTT.

CDR3 sequence reads: CASSLEGGEQYF. The CDR3 nucleotides are TGTGCCAGCAGTTTGGAGGGGGGAGAGCAGTACTTC. This chain links TRBV28 with TRBJ2-7, with D possibly called TRBD1 or TRBD2 (6 bases each). The ends were cut back, 3 bases at V and 7 bases at J, with 10 bases in the middle. This CDR3 has 12 residues. Germline values: CDR1 MDHEN, CDR2 SYDVKM.

CDR3 region: CAAGAGENYGYTF. CDR3 bases: TGTGCCGCAGGTGCAGGGGAGAACTATGGCTACACCTTC. The V and J genes are TRBV6-5 and TRBJ1-2, with D possibly being TRBD1 (6 bases). The germline gives CDR1 MNHEY, CDR2 SVGAGI. This CDR3 spans 13 amino acids. Trimming took off 11 bases at V and 2 bases at J, with 15 bases between the two ends.

The J gene is TRBJ2-3, the V gene TRBV7-3; 10 nucleotides agree with TRBD2. Germline V CDR1 and CDR2: SGHTA, FQGTGA. V lost 3 bases, J lost 3 bases, and 3 bases stayed unmatched. The CDR3 is 15 residues long. The CDR3 sequence is CASSFSLAGTDTQYF. CDR3 sequence (DNA): TGTGCCAGCAGCTTCTCACTAGCGGGAACAGATACGCAGTATTTT.

The rearrangement uses TRBV24-1 and TRBJ1-2; D might be TRBD1 (6 bases). CDR3 size: 15 residues. V lost 3 bases and J 7 bases, leaving 17 bases between the germline ends. Per the germline V gene, CDR1 is KGHDR and CDR2 is SFDVKD. In nucleotides, the CDR3 is TGTGCCACCAGTGATGGACCTGATCAAGGGGGTGGCTACACCTTC. Amino acid sequence: CATSDGPDQGGGYTF.

The rearrangement links TRBV24-1 to TRBJ2-3; TRBD2 matches at 12 bases. The CDR3 has 16 residues. With 4 bases clipped from V and 5 bases from J, the junction kept 6 bases outside the gene matches. Germline values: CDR1 KGHDR, CDR2 SFDVKD. Written as DNA, the CDR3 is TGTGCCACCAGTGACCCGACTAGCGGGAGTCTAGATACGCAGTATTTT. Translation: CATSDPTSGSLDTQYF.

The chain is built from TRBV19 and TRBJ2-1, with 9 bases aligning to TRBD1. CDR3 size: 17 residues. Trimming at V came to 3 bases and at J to 5 bases, leaving 11 bases not matched to a gene. Germline lookup yields CDR1 LNHDA and CDR2 SQIVND (reference sequence). The CDR3: CASSITGTGGYDNEQFF. CDR3 DNA: TGTGCCAGTAGTATTACGGGTACAGGGGGCTATGACAATGAGCAGTTCTTC.

V is TRBV28 and J is TRBJ2-5; TRBD1 matches 8 bases. J lost 6 bases, V lost 3 bases, and 6 bases had no gene match. Germline V gene data show CDR1 as MDHEN and CDR2 as SYDVKM. The CDR3 contains 14 residues. CDR3 amino acids: CASSFVQGGKTQYF. The CDR3 DNA sequence: TGTGCCAGCAGTTTCGTACAGGGGGGAAAGACCCAGTACTTC.

A remark on this clone: Other nucleotide sequences in the sample specify the same CDR3. The rearrangement uses TRBV7-9 and TRBJ2-7; D unresolved. Germline CDR1 is SEHNR and CDR2 is FQNEAQ (reference sequence). The CDR3 length is 12 residues. V was trimmed by 1 base and J by 4 bases, leaving 5 bases between them. The CDR3 nucleotides are TGTGCCAGCAGCTTAGACCCTTACGAGCAGTACTTC. Translating gives CASSLDPYEQYF. The whole variable domain, remainder taken from reference TRBV7-9 and TRBJ2-7, is DTGVSQNPRHKITKRGQNVTFRCDPISEHNRLYWYRQTLGQGPEFLTYFQNEAQLEKSRLLSDRFSAERPKGSFSTLEIQRTEQGDSAMYLCASSLDPYEQYFGPGTRLTVT.

The rearrangement uses TRBV25-1 and TRBJ1-5; a possible D gene is TRBD1 (6 bases). The CDR3 consists of 14 residues. Germline CDR1 reads MGHDK; CDR2 reads SYGVNS. V lost 2 bases, J lost 5 bases, and 10 bases lay in between. The CDR3 region is CASSELGGHQPQHF. The CDR3 region has the DNA TGTGCCAGCAGTGAACTCGGGGGCCATCAGCCCCAGCATTTT. Drawing the rest from reference TRBV25-1 and TRBJ1-5, the complete variable domain is EADIYQTPRYLVIGTGKKITLECSQTMGHDKMYWYQQDPGMELHLIHYSYGVNSTEKGDLSSESTVSRIRTEHFPLTLESARPSHTSQYLCASSELGGHQPQHFGDGTRLSIL.

J is TRBJ2-3 and V is TRBV29-1; no clear D. This CDR3 is built from 14 residues. In germline, CDR1 is SQVTM, CDR2 ANQGSEA. V gave up 0 bases and J gave up 2 bases, with 9 bases separating them. CDR3 residues: CSVEDSFLTDTQYF. In nucleotides, the CDR3 is TGCAGCGTTGAAGATTCGTTCCTCACAGATACGCAGTATTTT.

This clone appeared a single time. The chain is built from TRBV6-5 and TRBJ2-3; 10 nucleotides agree with TRBD1. Germline V gives CDR1 MNHEY, CDR2 SVGAGI. V lost 5 bases and J lost 6; bases outside the gene matches: 8. CDR3 length equals 15 residues. DNA for the CDR3: TGTGCCAGCAGTCGAAGACAGGGGGCGCGGGATACGCAGTATTTT. It encodes CASSRRQGARDTQYF.

CDR3 residues: CASSPSTDTQYF. The CDR3 region has the DNA TGTGCCAGCAGCCCTAGCACAGATACGCAGTATTTT. V is TRBV7-3 and J is TRBJ2-3; D unclear. Trimming took 5 bases from V and 0 from J, leaving 3 bases between them. In germline, CDR1 is SGHTA, CDR2 FQGTGA. The CDR3 consists of 12 residues.

The V gene is TRBV6-5, the J gene TRBJ2-7, with D possibly being TRBD1 or TRBD2 (6 bases each). This CDR3 is 12 amino acids long. From germline, CDR1 is MNHEY and CDR2 SVGAGI. Trimming cost V 6 bases and J 5 bases, with 11 bases left between them. CDR3 in DNA: TGTGCCAGCAGAGGGGGGATGAACGAGCAGTACTTC. Amino acids: CASRGGMNEQYF.

By sample fraction, this clone is medium-sized. The J gene is TRBJ1-4, the V gene TRBV9; 9 bases are shared with TRBD1. The ends lost 3 bases at V and 8 bases at J; junction bases unmatched: 8. CDR1 and CDR2 from the germline V gene are SGDLS and YYNGEE. This CDR3 region has 15 residues. The CDR3 loop reads CASSAGTGSLEKLFF. As DNA, the CDR3 is TGTGCCAGCAGCGCTGGGACAGGGTCTCTCGAAAAACTGTTTTTT.

The gene calls are TRBV7-9 and TRBJ1-2; the match to TRBD1 covers 7 bases. Germline V lookup: CDR1 SEHNR, CDR2 FQNEAQ (reference sequence). This CDR3 has 15 residues. With V trimmed by 7 bases and J by 4 bases, 12 bases remained unmatched. In DNA form, the CDR3 reads TGTGCCAGCATTAAAGCCCGGGGACAGATCTATGGCTACACCTTC. Protein product: CASIKARGQIYGYTF.

The chain uses TRBV27 and TRBJ2-2; D remains unclear. Germline CDR1 reads MNHEY; CDR2 reads SMNVEV (reference sequence). The V end was cut by 6 bases, the J end by 1 base, with 9 bases between. This CDR3 region has 14 residues. Written as DNA, the CDR3 is TGTGCCAGCAGGGGGAAGGGGAACACCGGGGAGCTGTTTTTT. Translating it yields CASRGKGNTGELFF.

The gene calls are TRBV6-2 or TRBV6-3 and TRBJ2-3; D perhaps matches TRBD1 (6 bases). Per germline, CDR1 MNHEY and CDR2 SVGEGT. Trimming removed 2 bases from V and 4 bases from J, with 10 bases in between. This CDR3 contains 14 residues. The CDR3 region is CASSYMGASDTQYF. In nucleotides, the CDR3 is TGTGCCAGCAGTTACATGGGGGCATCAGATACGCAGTATTTT.

The gene calls are TRBV6-5 and TRBJ1-2; D perhaps matches TRBD1 (6 bases). The CDR3 sequence is 15 residues long. The germline V and J ends were trimmed by 6 bases and 1 base, with 15 bases remaining between them. Germline loops: CDR1 MNHEY, CDR2 SVGAGI. The CDR3 protein is CASSETGVLNYGYTF. CDR3 bases: TGTGCCAGCAGCGAGACAGGAGTACTTAACTATGGCTACACCTTC.